The 18 T cell receptor beta chains below come from one sample, sequenced in a study of T cell responses to AZD1222 COVID-19 vaccine (dated by TCRdb to the early 2020s). The time point label, read with the paper, signifies: about 28 days (+/-7) after the second vaccine dose. The library was produced with the immunoSEQ multiplex PCR assay. TCRdb took over this immuneACCESS table, retaining in-frame rearrangements with V and J assigned. Such tables are incomplete; in checked studies, under half of the missing clones stem from an unresolved V gene, and the remainder is unexplained. The sample table records about 180,000 clones; about 86% of these occur just once. More than 9% of the sample rests with the top ten. Sample: peripheral blood, taken 28 days after the second AZD1222 dose. The source of these receptors is an adult who received the AZD1222 COVID-19 vaccine.

The V gene is TRBV6-1, the J gene TRBJ1-4, with TRBD1 identical over 9 bases. The CDR3 contains 17 residues. Germline trimming cut 3 bases from V and 4 bases from J; bases unmatched to any gene: 9. Germline CDR1 MNHNS, CDR2 SASEGT. This chain's CDR3 is CASSEVLQGADNEKLFF. The DNA of the CDR3 is TGTGCCAGCAGTGAGGTGTTACAGGGGGCCGATAATGAAAAACTGTTTTTT.

The CDR3 nucleotides are TGCGCCAGCAGCTCGCTGGGGGGCGAGAATTCACCCCTCCACTTT. This sequence encodes CASSSLGGENSPLHF. The gene calls are TRBV5-1 and TRBJ1-6, with a weak D call TRBD1 (6 bases). In germline, CDR1 is SGHRS, CDR2 YFSETQ. The CDR3 runs 15 residues. Between the trimmed V and J ends, which lost 3 bases and 7 bases, there was a span of 14 bases.

The V gene is TRBV7-8, the J gene TRBJ2-7, with 10 bases that match TRBD1. The V gene end was trimmed by 7 bases and the J gene end by 2 bases; junction bases not matched to a gene: 11. Germline V CDR1 and CDR2: SGHVS, FQNEAQ. The CDR3 is made up of 16 amino acids. The CDR3 coding sequence is TGTGCCAGCAACCCCTTTAGGGACAGGGGTCCCTACGAGCAGTACTTC. Translated, it gives CASNPFRDRGPYEQYF.

This clone has just one count. The CDR3 reads CASSIGDRRTLSYEQYF. The CDR3 DNA follows: TGCGCCAGCAGCATAGGGGACAGGAGGACCCTCTCCTACGAGCAGTACTTC. The chain combines TRBV5-1 with TRBJ2-7; 8 bases match TRBD1. V gave up 4 bases and J gave up 0 bases; unmatched junction bases: 12. The CDR3 is 17 residues long. CDR1 is SGHRS, CDR2 YFSETQ, per germline. Combining the CDR3 with reference TRBV5-1 and TRBJ2-7 gives the whole variable domain KAGVTQTPRYLIKTRGQQVTLSCSPISGHRSVSWYQQTPGQGLQFLFEYFSETQRNKGNFPGRFSGRQFSNSRSEMNVSTLELGDSALYLCASSIGDRRTLSYEQYFGPGTRLTVT.

CDR3 sequence: CASSFLGLAGAQETQYF. Here the CDR3 DNA reads TGCGCCAGCAGCTTCTTGGGACTAGCGGGGGCTCAAGAGACCCAGTACTTC. The chain uses TRBV5-1 and TRBJ2-5, with TRBD2 matching over 14 bases. The CDR3 runs 17 residues. The germline gives CDR1 SGHRS, CDR2 YFSETQ. V lost 2 bases to trimming and J lost 2 bases; unmatched junction nucleotides: 5.

The rearrangement uses TRBV15 and TRBJ2-7; D unclear. The CDR3 runs 13 residues. The V end lost 6 bases, the J end lost 2 bases, and 11 bases lay between the germline ends. CDR1 LNHNV and CDR2 YYDKDF come from the germline V gene (reference sequence). The CDR3 coding sequence is TGTGCCACCAGGGAACGCCGCACCTACGAGCAGTACTTC. This translates into CATRERRTYEQYF.

This chain connects TRBV14 to TRBJ2-7; D is unclear. V was shortened by 0 bases and J by 3 bases, with 9 bases between the two germline ends. Germline values: CDR1 SGHDN, CDR2 FVKESK. The CDR3 consists of 14 residues. CDR3 DNA sequence: TGTGCCAGCAGCCAAGATCACAGATTCTACGAGCAGTACTTC. Translating gives CASSQDHRFYEQYF.

This chain links TRBV10-3 with TRBJ2-5, with 8 bases fitting TRBD2. The V and J ends lost 0 bases and 4 bases, in that order; junction bases with no gene match: 4. Germline V gene data show CDR1 as ENHRY and CDR2 as SYGVKD. The CDR3 contains 15 residues. CDR3 DNA: TGTGCCATCAGTGAGTCTCGGGGGGGCGTAGAGACCCAGTACTTC. Protein product: CAISESRGGVETQYF.

V and J are TRBV9 and TRBJ2-7; possibly TRBD1 for D (5 bases). The CDR3 runs 13 residues. Germline assignment: CDR1 SGDLS and CDR2 YYNGEE. V was trimmed by 1 base and J by 7 bases, leaving 12 bases between them. CDR3 coding DNA: TGTGCCAGCAGCGTATTGAAGGGGCTTGAGCAGTACTTC. Its translation is CASSVLKGLEQYF. Full variable domain (remainder filled in from reference TRBV9 and TRBJ2-7): DSGVTQTPKHLITATGQRVTLRCSPRSGDLSVYWYQQSLDQGLQFLIQYYNGEERAKGNILERFSAQQFPDLHSELNLSSLELGDSALYFCASSVLKGLEQYFGPGTRLTVT.

The chain recombines TRBV4-3 with TRBJ2-7; D may match TRBD1 or TRBD2 (5 bases each). V was shortened by 6 bases and J by 2 bases, with 17 bases between the two germline ends. In germline, CDR1 is LGHNA, CDR2 YSLEER. The CDR3 runs to 15 residues. CDR3: CASSQSGTAAYEQYF. The CDR3 DNA follows: TGCGCCAGCAGTCAATCCGGGACGGCCGCCTACGAGCAGTACTTC.

The V call is TRBV19, the J call TRBJ1-3; D may be TRBD1 (6 bases). This CDR3 has 16 residues. CDR1 is LNHDA and CDR2 is SQIVND in the germline V gene (reference sequence). V lost 5 bases and J 0 bases, leaving 14 bases between the germline ends. This chain's CDR3 is CASSSRQASSGNTIYF. Here the CDR3 DNA reads TGTGCCAGTAGTTCGCGACAGGCTAGCTCTGGAAACACCATATATTTT.

This chain links TRBV20-1 with TRBJ1-1, with D tentatively TRBD1 (6 bases). This CDR3 region has 11 residues. V lost 5 bases and J 10 bases, leaving 14 bases between the germline ends. Looked up from germline, CDR1 is DFQATT and CDR2 is SNEGSKA (reference sequence). CDR3 nucleotides: TGCAGTGCTGCGGGGGCGGGGGGAGCTTTCTTT. This encodes CSAAGAGGAFF.

The J gene is TRBJ1-2, the V gene TRBV6-5; D is uncertain. Trimming removed 0 bases from V and 3 bases from J, with 8 bases in between. This CDR3 spans 14 amino acids. The germline V gene has CDR1 MNHEY and CDR2 SVGAGI. The CDR3 DNA reads as TGTGCCAGCAGTTACTCGCAGGCGCACTATGGCTACACCTTC. It specifies CASSYSQAHYGYTF.

The chain carries TRBV6-5 and TRBJ1-6, with D possibly matching TRBD1 (6 bases). CDR3 length: 15 residues. V lost 11 bases and J lost 7, with 21 bases in between. Germline values: CDR1 MNHEY, CDR2 SVGAGI. DNA for the CDR3: TGTGCCGGTAAAACAGGGACCCTCGGGAATTCACCCCTCCACTTT. Translating gives CAGKTGTLGNSPLHF.

The chain recombines TRBV30 with TRBJ1-2; unclear D gene. There are 13 residues in the CDR3. V was clipped by 5 bases and J by 0 bases, with 10 bases between them. Germline values: CDR1 GTSNPN, CDR2 SVGIG (reference sequence). In DNA, the CDR3 is TGTGCCTGGGCGACCGAAGCTAACTATGGCTACACCTTC. It specifies CAWATEANYGYTF.

This clone came up once. The chain combines TRBV30 with TRBJ1-1; 10 nucleotides match TRBD1. Germline V gene sequence: CDR1 GTSNPN, CDR2 SVGIG (reference sequence). CDR3 length: 16 amino acids. V dropped 0 bases and J dropped 4; count of bases not matched to a gene: 8. DNA for the CDR3: TGTGCCTGGAGTGTTCGGGGTGGGACAGGGGTCACTGAAGCTTTCTTT. The encoded protein is CAWSVRGGTGVTEAFF.

On this clone itself: Other DNA sequences in this specimen translate into the identical CDR3. This sequence joins TRBV2 and TRBJ1-5; the D is unclear. Germline CDR1 is SNHLY and CDR2 is FYNNEI. The V end was cut by 3 bases, the J end by 4 bases, with 4 bases between. The CDR3 contains 12 residues. DNA for the CDR3: TGTGCCAGCAGTGAGGGGAATCAGCCCCAGCATTTT. Its protein is CASSEGNQPQHF.

This clone has a handful of counts. CDR3 sequence: CASGEGANSPLHF. CDR3 nucleotide sequence: TGTGCCAGTGGGGAGGGGGCCAATTCACCCCTCCACTTT. V usage is TRBV7-3 and J usage is TRBJ1-6, with TRBD1 identical over 7 bases. Germline CDR1 and CDR2: SGHTA and FQGTGA. The CDR3 totals 13 residues. V shed 9 bases, J shed 7 bases, and the junction held 6 bases outside the gene matches.